The clone carrying this T cell receptor beta chain came up a few times. The junction and the germline gene differ at one end; a read error may be behind it. TCR beta CDR3 regions were amplified from RNA. The TCR CDR3 first-round RT-PCR relied on the HTBI primer set. One entry per CDR3 protein results from TCRdb running MiXCR on the multiplex PCR reads. The sample records 500,000 to 600,000 distinct CDR3 sequences, nearly 20% being singletons. This specimen comes from a study of T cells in Graves' hyperthyroidism and ophthalmopathy. Sequencing input: blood. The receptor comes from a man aged 35-49 years with Graves' ophthalmopathy.

This CDR3 reads CASTERTSGYSEQFF. DNA for the CDR3: TGTGCCAGCACTGAACGGACTAGCGGATACAGTGAGCAGTTCTTC. The chain carries TRBV6-1 and TRBJ2-1, with 10 bases that match TRBD2. The CDR3 totals 15 residues. The germline V gene encodes CDR1 MNHNS and CDR2 SASEGT.